The present entry profiles one T cell receptor beta chain with its context. A multiplex PCR was run with 60 Vbeta primers and 13 Jbeta primers. Sequenced by immunoSEQ multiplex PCR; TCRdb stores in-frame clones only, minus some. The sample yields 150,000 to 180,000 clones, approximately 72% seen once. This entry is derived from a study of cytomegalovirus exposure and HLA in healthy donors. Trimming cost V 4 bases and J 1 base, with 8 bases left between them. The CDR3 is 14 residues long. Germline V CDR1 and CDR2: SGHRS, YFSETQ. Sequencing was done on a sample of PBMCs. This chain links TRBV5-1 with TRBJ2-2; D may be TRBD1 (6 bases). This TCR was recovered from a man between 18 and 29 years old in good health and CMV-seronegative. CDR3 nucleotides: TGCGCCAGCAGCATGGACAGGAACACCGGGGAGCTGTTTTTT. Encoded protein: CASSMDRNTGELFF.